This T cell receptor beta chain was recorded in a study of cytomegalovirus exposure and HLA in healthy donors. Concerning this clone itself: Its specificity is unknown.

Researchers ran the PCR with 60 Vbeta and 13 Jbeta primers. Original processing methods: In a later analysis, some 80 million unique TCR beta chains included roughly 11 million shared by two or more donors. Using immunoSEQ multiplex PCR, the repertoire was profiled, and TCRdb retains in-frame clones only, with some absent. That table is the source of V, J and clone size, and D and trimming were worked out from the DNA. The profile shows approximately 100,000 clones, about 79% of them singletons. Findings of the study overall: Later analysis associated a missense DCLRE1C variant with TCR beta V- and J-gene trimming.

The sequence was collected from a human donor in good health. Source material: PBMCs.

CDR3 sequence (DNA): TGCGCCAGCAGTCACGGGAGTCCGCGCTCGGGACAGACCTTCACAGATACGCAGTATTTT. Protein product: CASSHGSPRSGQTFTDTQYF. V gene TRBV23-1 combines with J gene TRBJ2-3; D possibly corresponds to TRBD1 (7 bases). TRBV23-1 counts as an open reading frame of uncertain function. V was pared by 3 bases and J by 2 bases, with 27 bases between. The CDR3 has 20 amino acids.